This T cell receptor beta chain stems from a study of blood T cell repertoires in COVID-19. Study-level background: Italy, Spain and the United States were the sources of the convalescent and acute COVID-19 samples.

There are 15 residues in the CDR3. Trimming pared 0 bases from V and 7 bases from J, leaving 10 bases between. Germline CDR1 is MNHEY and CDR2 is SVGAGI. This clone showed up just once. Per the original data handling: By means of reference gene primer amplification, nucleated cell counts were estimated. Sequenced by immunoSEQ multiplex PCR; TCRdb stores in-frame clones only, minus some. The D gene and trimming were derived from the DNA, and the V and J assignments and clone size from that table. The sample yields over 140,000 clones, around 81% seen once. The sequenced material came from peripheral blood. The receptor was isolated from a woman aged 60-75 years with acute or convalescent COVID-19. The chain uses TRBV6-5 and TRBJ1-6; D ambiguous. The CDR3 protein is CASSYSYRRNSPLHF. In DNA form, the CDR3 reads TGTGCCAGCAGTTACTCGTACCGGCGGAATTCACCCCTCCACTTT.